This T cell receptor beta chain was documented in a study of shared clonotypes between healthy human individuals. Looking at the study overall: Participating donors consisted of two women and a few men aged 18 to 49.

This table comes from immunoSEQ multiplex PCR, and its TCRdb copy is limited to in-frame clones, with some not included. This table holds 2 million to 3 million clones, 93% found once. The study's findings and limits: Clonotype sharing among donors was thought likely to change with sequencing depth. In this cohort, only blood was sampled, and tissue repertoires likely differ.

Germline values: CDR1 SGHDN, CDR2 FVKESK. There are 16 residues in the CDR3. J gave up 6 bases and V 1 base, and 9 bases lay outside the gene matches. Comment on this clone: Antigen specificity is unknown.

The TCR sequence derives from a man aged 18 to 30 in good health. Some clones in this sample may be carry-over from other donors' samples. J is TRBJ2-1 and V is TRBV14, with 7 bases matching TRBD2. The sequenced material came from naive CD4+ T cells from PBMCs. Subset denoted: CD45RA+ positively selected. The CDR3 loop reads CASSQVLIAGTNEQFF. DNA for the CDR3: TGTGCCAGCAGCCAAGTATTGATAGCGGGCACCAATGAGCAGTTCTTC. The full variable domain, in which reference TRBV14 and TRBJ2-1 provide the parts outside the CDR3, is EAGVTQFPSHSVIEKGQTVTLRCDPISGHDNLYWYRRVMGKEIKFLLHFVKESKQDESGMPNNRFLAERTGGTYSTLKVQPAELEDSGVYFCASSQVLIAGTNEQFFGPGTRLTVL.